These T cell receptor beta chains were read from a single sample in a study of blood T cells in healthy people across ages. TCRdb re-called the 5' RACE reads with MiXCR, one entry per CDR3 protein. The sample records 780,000 or so distinct CDR3 sequences, roughly three fifths being singletons. Sequences were obtained from blood. The receptor source for this set is a man aged 40-49 years in good health. Both conserved end residues are part of each CDR3. D genes are given only for firm matches. Only part of the rows carry a size: once, few, many, or a class if the clone is expanded.

>-|TRBD1|TRBJ2-2|TRBV6-5
CASNQGQGDLRELFF
TGTGCCAGCAATCAGGGACAGGGGGACCTCCGGGAGCTGTTTTTT
>many|TRBD1|TRBJ1-2|TRBV9
CASSVGDRVTF
TGTGCCAGCAGCGTAGGGGACAGGGTCACCTTC
>-|TRBD1|TRBJ2-5|TRBV24-1
CATRDRGKETQYF
TGTGCCACCAGGGACAGGGGAAAAGAGACCCAGTACTTC
>few|TRBD2|TRBJ2-1|TRBV12-3/TRBV12-4
CASRSSGTRGDEQFF
TGTGCCAGCAGATCCTCTGGGACTAGGGGCGATGAGCAGTTCTTC
>-|-|TRBJ2-1|TRBV5-6
CASSNDRLPEQFF
TGTGCCAGTAGCAACGACAGGCTACCTGAGCAGTTCTTC
>-|TRBD1|TRBJ1-1|TRBV12-3/TRBV12-4
CASSTGTGYTEAFF
TGTGCCAGCAGTACCGGGACAGGGTACACTGAAGCTTTCTTT
>-|-|TRBJ2-5|TRBV12-5
CASGLDGGFNSETQYF
TGTGCTAGTGGTTTGGACGGCGGGTTTAATTCGGAGACCCAGTACTTC
>-|-|TRBJ2-1|TRBV5-1
CASRGVSSYNEQFF
TGCGCCAGCAGGGGCGTAAGCTCCTACAATGAGCAGTTCTTC
>-|-|TRBJ2-2|TRBV10-3
CAITTDGGEGTGELFF
TGTGCCATCACCACAGACGGGGGAGAGGGCACCGGGGAGCTGTTTTTT
>few|-|TRBJ2-7|TRBV12-3/TRBV12-4
CASTLLGYEQYF
TGTGCCAGCACCCTTTTGGGATACGAGCAGTACTTC
>-|-|TRBJ2-5|TRBV5-1
CASSGGISYQETQYF
TGCGCCAGCAGCGGCGGCATATCGTACCAAGAGACCCAGTACTTC
>few|-|TRBJ1-1|TRBV7-3
CASSPTAMNTEAFF
TGTGCCAGCAGCCCCACAGCCATGAACACTGAAGCTTTCTTT
>once|-|TRBJ2-2|TRBV29-1
CSVGSLSANTGELFF
TGCAGCGTTGGGTCCTTGAGTGCGAACACCGGGGAGCTGTTTTTT
>few|TRBD2|TRBJ2-7|TRBV9
CASSVQLAGEQYF
TGTGCCAGCAGCGTCCAATTAGCGGGGGAGCAGTACTTC
>-|TRBD1|TRBJ2-1|TRBV2
CASPPTGVNEQFF
TGTGCCAGCCCACCGACAGGGGTGAATGAGCAGTTCTTC
>-|-|TRBJ1-4|TRBV7-2
CASRGLENEKLFF
TGTGCCAGCCGGGGGTTGGAAAATGAAAAACTGTTTTTT
>-|-|TRBJ1-2|TRBV4-2
CASSQGYGRTDGYTF
TGTGCCAGCAGCCAAGGCTACGGAAGAACCGATGGCTACACCTTC
>-|-|TRBJ2-1|TRBV12-3/TRBV12-4
CASRAGPYYYNEQFF
TGTGCCAGCAGGGCAGGACCTTATTACTACAATGAGCAGTTCTTC
>many|-|TRBJ2-3|TRBV12-3/TRBV12-4
CASSPGPDTQYF
TGTGCCAGCAGCCCAGGTCCGGATACGCAGTATTTT
>once|-|TRBJ1-2|TRBV3-1
CASSQDSVAFYGYTF
TGTGCCAGCAGCCAAGATTCAGTAGCTTTTTATGGCTACACCTTC
>-|-|TRBJ2-3|TRBV4-1
CASSQDRYTDTQYF
TGCGCCAGCAGCCAAGACAGATACACAGATACGCAGTATTTT
>-|-|TRBJ1-2|TRBV11-3
CASSLAPGAGNYGYTF
TGTGCCAGCAGCTTAGCTCCAGGGGCGGGTAACTATGGCTACACCTTC
>few|TRBD2|TRBJ2-5|TRBV27
CASSILAGGETQYF
TGTGCCAGCAGCATACTAGCGGGGGGAGAGACCCAGTACTTC
>-|-|TRBJ2-6|TRBV3-1
CASSLRVAPVRSGANVLTF
TGTGCCAGCAGCCTGCGTGTAGCGCCGGTTCGCTCTGGGGCCAACGTCCTGACTTTC
>-|TRBD2|TRBJ2-5|TRBV20-1
CSARGVGLVSRETQYF
TGCAGTGCTAGAGGTGTGGGACTAGTGTCGAGGGAGACCCAGTACTTC
>-|-|TRBJ2-5|TRBV29-1
CSLGGRETQYF
TGCAGCCTTGGGGGCCGAGAGACCCAGTACTTC
>-|TRBD1|TRBJ2-2|TRBV29-1
CSVLTGGAAGELFF
TGCAGCGTCCTAACAGGGGGCGCGGCCGGGGAGCTGTTTTTT
>-|-|TRBJ2-5|TRBV6-1
CASKWGPSTRETQYF
TGTGCCAGCAAATGGGGTCCCTCCACTCGAGAGACCCAGTACTTC
>-|-|TRBJ2-3|TRBV9
CASSGQPRDTQYF
TGTGCCAGCAGCGGACAACCCCGCGATACGCAGTATTTT
>-|-|TRBJ2-5|TRBV6-5
CASSYSGLREETQYF
TGTGCCAGCAGTTACTCAGGCCTCCGCGAAGAGACCCAGTACTTC
>-|TRBD1|TRBJ2-1|TRBV5-1
CASSAYFRDRSYNEQFF
TGCGCCAGCAGCGCGTACTTCCGGGACAGGAGCTACAATGAGCAGTTCTTC
>-|-|TRBJ2-2|TRBV25-1
CASSEVGSHTGELFF
TGTGCCAGCAGTGAAGTTGGGTCCCACACCGGGGAGCTGTTTTTT
>-|TRBD2|TRBJ2-7|TRBV20-1
CSARDLRGAYEQYF
TGCAGTGCTAGAGATCTCCGGGGGGCCTACGAGCAGTACTTC
>-|-|TRBJ1-1|TRBV7-2
CASSLSPAGILEAFF
TGTGCCAGCAGCTTATCGCCCGCAGGGATCCTTGAAGCTTTCTTT
>-|-|TRBJ2-3|TRBV28
CASNLGGSDTTDTQYF
TGTGCCAGCAATCTCGGAGGTAGCGACACCACAGATACGCAGTATTTT
>-|-|TRBJ2-3|TRBV7-3
CASSLMGNRGLSADTQYF
TGTGCCAGCAGCTTGATGGGGAATAGGGGTTTGAGTGCAGATACGCAGTATTTT
>many|-|TRBJ2-3|TRBV9
CASSVSGPGADTQYF
TGTGCCAGCAGCGTATCGGGCCCGGGGGCAGATACGCAGTATTTT
>-|-|TRBJ2-3|TRBV7-2
CASSLNGQHTDTQYF
TGTGCCAGCAGCTTAAATGGACAGCACACAGATACGCAGTATTTT
>-|-|TRBJ2-5|TRBV18
CASSSLGGETQYF
TGTGCCAGCTCATCCCTCGGCGGGGAGACCCAGTACTTC
>-|-|TRBJ1-1|TRBV6-6
CASSLPRDISTEAFF
TGTGCCAGCAGCCTCCCCCGCGACATCAGCACTGAAGCTTTCTTT
>-|-|TRBJ1-5|TRBV12-3/TRBV12-4
CASGGGAEWNQPQHF
TGTGCCTCCGGTGGGGGGGCAGAGTGGAATCAGCCCCAGCATTTT
>-|-|TRBJ2-1|TRBV7-3
CASSLTGAIYNEQFF
TGTGCCAGCAGCTTAACCGGAGCGATCTACAATGAGCAGTTCTTC
>-|TRBD1|TRBJ1-6|TRBV5-4
CASSSTGGLSPLHF
TGTGCCAGCAGCTCTACAGGGGGCTTATCACCCCTCCACTTT
>many|TRBD2|TRBJ2-3|TRBV7-2
CASSRAGLARDTQYF
TGTGCCAGCAGCCGGGCGGGACTAGCCCGAGATACGCAGTATTTT
>few|-|TRBJ2-3|TRBV29-1
CATHVGDTQYF
TGCGCGACACACGTGGGAGATACGCAGTATTTT
>-|-|TRBJ1-5|TRBV20-1
CSARDGKDSSNQPQHF
TGCAGTGCTAGAGACGGGAAGGACAGTAGCAATCAGCCCCAGCATTTT
>-|-|TRBJ2-3|TRBV15
CATSRIGSGSTDTQYF
TGTGCCACCAGCAGAATAGGTAGCGGTAGCACAGATACGCAGTATTTT
>-|TRBD2|TRBJ2-7|TRBV6-1
CASSSPGLASLHWAEQYF
TGTGCCAGCAGCTCGCCGGGACTAGCCTCCCTGCACTGGGCCGAGCAGTACTTC
>few|-|TRBJ2-3|TRBV9
CASSGRGAGDTQYF
TGTGCCAGCAGCGGCCGGGGGGCCGGAGATACGCAGTATTTT
>-|-|TRBJ2-3|TRBV15
CATSKGEFGDTQYF
TGTGCCACCAGCAAAGGGGAGTTCGGAGATACGCAGTATTTT